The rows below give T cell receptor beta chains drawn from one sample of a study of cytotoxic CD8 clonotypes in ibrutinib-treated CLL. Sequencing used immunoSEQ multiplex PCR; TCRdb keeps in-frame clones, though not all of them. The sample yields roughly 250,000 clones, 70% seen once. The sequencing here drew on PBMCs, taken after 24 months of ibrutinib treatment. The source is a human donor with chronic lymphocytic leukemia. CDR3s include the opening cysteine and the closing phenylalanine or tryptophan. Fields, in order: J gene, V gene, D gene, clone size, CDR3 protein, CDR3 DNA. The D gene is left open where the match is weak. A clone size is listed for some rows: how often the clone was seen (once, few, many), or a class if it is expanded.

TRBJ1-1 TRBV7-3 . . CASSALGGHNTEAFF TGTGCCAGCAGCGCCCTTGGGGGGCATAACACTGAAGCTTTCTTT
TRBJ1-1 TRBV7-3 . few CASSLRAKTTEAFF TGTGCCAGCAGCTTAAGGGCCAAGACGACTGAAGCTTTCTTT
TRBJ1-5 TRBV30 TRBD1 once CAWSDGKGTGLEPQHF TGTGCCTGGAGCGACGGAAAAGGGACAGGCTTAGAGCCCCAGCATTTT
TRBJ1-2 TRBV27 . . CASSSYRDTRGYGYTF TGTGCCAGCAGTTCGTACCGGGACACCCGGGGCTATGGCTACACCTTC
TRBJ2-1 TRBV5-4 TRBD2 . CASSSGTSGPFYNEQFF TGTGCCAGCAGCTCCGGGACTAGCGGGCCGTTCTACAATGAGCAGTTCTTC
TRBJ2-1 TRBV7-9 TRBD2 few CASSPFTSGRAPEQFF TGTGCCAGCAGCCCTTTTACTAGCGGGAGGGCCCCTGAGCAGTTCTTC
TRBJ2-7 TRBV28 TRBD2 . CASSRRLAGPYEQYF TGTGCCAGCAGTCGCCGACTAGCGGGACCCTACGAGCAGTACTTC
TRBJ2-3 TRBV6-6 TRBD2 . CASSPSGRGTDTQYF TGTGCCAGCAGTCCAAGCGGGAGGGGCACAGATACGCAGTATTTT
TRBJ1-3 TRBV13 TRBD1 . CASSLRVQGGGNTIYF TGTGCCAGCAGCTTACGGGTCCAGGGGGGTGGAAACACCATATATTTT
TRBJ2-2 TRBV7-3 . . CASSTQGNTGELFF TGTGCCAGCAGCACCCAGGGGAACACCGGGGAGCTGTTTTTT
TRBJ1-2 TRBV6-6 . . CASSRLNSFLGYTF TGTGCCAGCAGTCGACTAAACTCTTTTCTTGGCTACACCTTC
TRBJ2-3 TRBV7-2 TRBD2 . CASSIRLAGGPDTQYF TGTGCCAGCAGCATACGACTAGCGGGAGGTCCAGATACGCAGTATTTT
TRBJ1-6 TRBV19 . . CASSRGIEGWNSPLHF TGTGCCAGTAGTCGGGGGATAGAAGGATGGAATTCACCCCTCCACTTT
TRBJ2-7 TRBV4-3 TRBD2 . CASSRGLGVFEQYF TGCGCCAGCAGCCGCGGACTAGGCGTGTTCGAGCAGTACTTC
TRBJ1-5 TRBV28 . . CASSRGYSNQPQHF TGTGCCAGCAGCCGGGGCTATAGCAATCAGCCCCAGCATTTT
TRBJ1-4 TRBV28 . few CASSLGPYNEKLFF TGTGCCAGCAGTTTAGGGCCTTATAATGAAAAACTGTTTTTT
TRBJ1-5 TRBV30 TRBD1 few CAWRDRVWGNQPQHF TGTGCCTGGAGAGACAGGGTATGGGGCAATCAGCCCCAGCATTTT
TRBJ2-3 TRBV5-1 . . CASSPPSDSSTDTQYF TGCGCCAGCAGCCCTCCTAGCGATTCTAGCACAGATACGCAGTATTTT
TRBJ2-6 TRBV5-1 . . CASSLGGAGANVLTF TGCGCCAGCAGCTTGGGCGGGGCTGGGGCCAACGTCCTGACTTTC
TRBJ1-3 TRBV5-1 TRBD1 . CASSSGTAGNTIYF TGCGCCAGCAGCTCCGGGACAGCCGGAAACACCATATATTTT
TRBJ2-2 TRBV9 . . CASSAGSDTGELFF TGTGCCAGCAGCGCGGGGTCAGACACCGGGGAGCTGTTTTTT
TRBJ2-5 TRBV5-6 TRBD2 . CASSSRAGGRETQYF TGTGCCAGCAGCTCGCGAGCGGGAGGGAGAGAGACCCAGTACTTC
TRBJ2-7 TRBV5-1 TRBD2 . CASSLGTSGASSYEQYF TGCGCCAGCAGCCTCGGGACTAGCGGGGCGAGCTCCTACGAGCAGTACTTC
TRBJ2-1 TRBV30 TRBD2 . CAWSPLPLTSGAPSYNEQFF TGTGCCTGGAGCCCACTCCCCCTGACTAGCGGTGCCCCTTCTTACAATGAGCAGTTCTTC
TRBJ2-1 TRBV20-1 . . CSARRGAGQFF TGCAGTGCTAGAAGGGGCGCAGGGCAGTTCTTC
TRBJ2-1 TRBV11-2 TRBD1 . CASSWTGGGSNEQFF TGTGCCAGCAGCTGGACAGGGGGCGGTTCCAATGAGCAGTTCTTC
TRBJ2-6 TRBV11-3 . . CASSQSGPGANVLTF TGTGCCAGCAGCCAATCAGGGCCTGGGGCCAACGTCCTGACTTTC
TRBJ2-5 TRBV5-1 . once CASSLVAGSEETQYF TGCGCCAGCAGCTTGGTCGCAGGGTCGGAGGAGACCCAGTACTTC
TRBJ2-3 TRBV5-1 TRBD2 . CASRERSGRGTDTQYF TGCGCCAGCAGGGAGCGGAGCGGGAGGGGCACAGATACGCAGTATTTT
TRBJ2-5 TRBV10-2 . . CASSENQWSSNQETQYF TGCGCCAGCAGTGAGAACCAATGGAGCAGCAACCAAGAGACCCAGTACTTC
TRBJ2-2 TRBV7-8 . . CASNHRVPGAGELFF TGTGCCAGCAACCACCGGGTGCCGGGGGCCGGGGAGCTGTTTTTT
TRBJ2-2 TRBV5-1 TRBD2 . CASRTGTSFTGELFF TGCGCCAGCAGGACCGGGACTAGCTTTACCGGGGAGCTGTTTTTT
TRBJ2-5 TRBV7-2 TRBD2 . CASSSGLAGRPETQYF TGTGCCAGCAGCTCAGGACTAGCGGGAAGGCCAGAGACCCAGTACTTC
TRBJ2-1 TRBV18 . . CASSPFGADEQFF TGTGCCAGCTCACCATTCGGGGCGGATGAGCAGTTCTTC
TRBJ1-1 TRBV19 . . CASSRDPGAPGIITEAFF TGTGCCAGTAGTAGGGACCCGGGGGCGCCGGGAATTATCACTGAAGCTTTCTTT